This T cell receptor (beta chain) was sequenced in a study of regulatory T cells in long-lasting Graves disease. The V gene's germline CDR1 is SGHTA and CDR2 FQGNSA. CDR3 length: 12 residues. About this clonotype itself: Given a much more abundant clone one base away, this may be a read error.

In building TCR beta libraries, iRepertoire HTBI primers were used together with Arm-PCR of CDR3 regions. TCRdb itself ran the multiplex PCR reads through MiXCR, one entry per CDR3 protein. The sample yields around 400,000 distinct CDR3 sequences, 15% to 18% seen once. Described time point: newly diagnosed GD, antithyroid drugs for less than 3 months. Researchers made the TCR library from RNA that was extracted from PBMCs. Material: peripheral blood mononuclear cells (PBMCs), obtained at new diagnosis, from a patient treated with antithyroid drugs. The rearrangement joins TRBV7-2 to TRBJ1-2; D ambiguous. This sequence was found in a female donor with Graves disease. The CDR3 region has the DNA TGTGCCTGCAGCTTAGAGGCGGTCGGCTACACCTTC. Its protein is CACSLEAVGYTF.